The 18 T cell receptor beta chains reported below all come from one sample, sequenced in a study of shared clonotypes between healthy human individuals (dated by TCRdb to between 2020 and 2021). The receptor library was made with the immunoSEQ multiplex PCR assay. TCRdb took this table from immuneACCESS and kept in-frame rearrangements with V and J called. Such tables lack part of the clones; where checked against another copy, unresolved V genes explain under half of the gap, and the rest is unexplained. Across this sample there are roughly 1 million clones, with roughly 75% seen only once. The top ten hold around 1.5% of the sample. Sequenced sample: memory CD4+ T cells sorted from blood. This specimen's cell subset or site label, per the study, means: CD45RA-negative fraction. Every receptor here comes from a man in his late teens or twenties in good health.

About this clone itself: This could be a read error, since a much larger clone is one nucleotide away. The V gene is TRBV5-6, the J gene TRBJ2-7; D is tentatively TRBD1 or TRBD2 (5 bases each). V dropped 0 bases and J dropped 5 bases, with 6 bases sitting between them. Germline V gives CDR1 SGHDT, CDR2 YYEEEE. The CDR3 contains 12 residues. The CDR3 bases are TGTGCCAGCAGCTTGGGGGACCACGAGCAGTACTTC. Residues: CASSLGDHEQYF.

The chain has TRBV6-6 and TRBJ2-3; tentatively, D is TRBD2 (6 bases). Looked up from germline, CDR1 is MNHNY and CDR2 is SVGAGI (reference sequence). V was trimmed by 3 bases and J by 3 bases, leaving 16 bases between them. CDR3 length: 16 residues. This CDR3 reads CASSYRLAIGTDTQYF. In DNA, the CDR3 is TGTGCCAGCAGTTATCGCCTAGCGATAGGTACAGATACGCAGTATTTT.

The chain carries TRBV5-4 and TRBJ2-1, with 8 positions matching TRBD2. This CDR3 region has 15 residues. With 3 bases clipped from V and 2 bases from J, the junction kept 4 bases outside the gene matches. CDR1 is SGHNT and CDR2 is YYREEE in the germline V gene (reference sequence). DNA of the CDR3: TGTGCCAGCAGCTCGGGGCGGGGGGCCTACAATGAGCAGTTCTTC. Translation gives CASSSGRGAYNEQFF. Complete variable domain (other parts from reference TRBV5-4 and TRBJ2-1): ETGVTQSPTHLIKTRGQQVTLRCSSQSGHNTVSWYQQALGQGPQFIFQYYREEENGRGNFPPRFSGLQFPNYSSELNVNALELDDSALYLCASSSGRGAYNEQFFGPGTRLTVL.

The CDR3 nucleotides read TGCAGCGTTGGCCTGGAGGGGCGGGACACTGAAGCTTTCTTT. Protein: CSVGLEGRDTEAFF. The chain links TRBV29-1 to TRBJ1-1, with D possibly being TRBD1 (5 bases). The germline V and J ends were trimmed by 4 bases and 3 bases, with 15 bases remaining between them. Germline V lookup: CDR1 SQVTM, CDR2 ANQGSEA. This CDR3 region has 14 residues.

This clone was seen only a few times. In the same sample, other DNA sequences code for this CDR3. The genes are TRBV19 and TRBJ2-7, with 10 nucleotides matching TRBD2. CDR1 is LNHDA and CDR2 is SQIVND in the germline V gene (reference sequence). The CDR3 length is 14 residues. V trimming: 8 bases; J trimming: 2 bases; junction bases outside the gene matches: 6. The CDR3 sequence: CASRRTSGTYEQYF. The CDR3 DNA is TGTGCCAGTCGAAGGACTAGCGGAACCTACGAGCAGTACTTC.

This clone was observed a few times. The genes are TRBV27 and TRBJ2-3, with D unresolved. CDR1 MNHEY and CDR2 SMNVEV come from the germline V gene (reference sequence). Trimming took off 6 bases at V and 4 bases at J, with 20 bases between the two ends. This CDR3 is 16 amino acids long. CDR3 amino acids: CASRTFRADEADTQYF. CDR3 in DNA: TGTGCCAGCAGGACCTTCCGGGCAGACGAGGCAGATACGCAGTATTTT.

V usage is TRBV7-6 and J usage is TRBJ2-7; no definite D call. CDR1 is SGHVS, CDR2 FNYEAQ, per germline. The CDR3 totals 14 residues. V lost 1 base, J lost 0 bases, and 7 bases lay in between. The CDR3 nucleotides are TGTGCCAGCAGCTTAGATCCAGCCTCCTACGAGCAGTACTTC. Its protein product is CASSLDPASYEQYF.

CDR3 amino acids: CASNPTGAGIGKNIQYF. The CDR3 DNA is TGTGCCAGCAACCCCACCGGGGCCGGAATAGGCAAAAACATTCAGTACTTC. This rearrangement joins TRBV5-6 to TRBJ2-4; D may match TRBD1 or TRBD2 (5 bases each). V was pared by 6 bases and J by 3 bases, with 22 bases between. CDR1 and CDR2 (germline): SGHDT, YYEEEE. The CDR3 consists of 17 residues. Full variable domain (rest looked up from reference TRBV5-6 and TRBJ2-4): DAGVTQSPTHLIKTRGQQVTLRCSPKSGHDTVSWYQQALGQGPQFIFQYYEEEERQRGNFPDRFSGHQFPNYSSELNVNALLLGDSALYLCASNPTGAGIGKNIQYFGAGTRLSVL.

The genes are TRBV2 and TRBJ2-5; unclear D gene. Per germline, CDR1 SNHLY and CDR2 FYNNEI. The ends were cut back, 6 bases at V and 5 bases at J, with 19 bases in the middle. The length of the CDR3 is 15 residues. Here the CDR3 DNA reads TGTGCCAGCAGCGCCGTAGGTCTCGGCCCCGAGACCCAGTACTTC. Translated, it gives CASSAVGLGPETQYF.

The chain carries TRBV28 and TRBJ2-1, with TRBD2 matching 7 bases. V shed 5 bases and J 0 bases; nucleotides not matched to a gene: 4. This CDR3 is 15 amino acids long. Germline V gene lookup returns CDR1 MDHEN and CDR2 SYDVKM. The CDR3 protein is CASSVTSHSYNEQFF. CDR3 nucleotide sequence: TGTGCCAGCAGTGTGACTAGCCACTCCTACAATGAGCAGTTCTTC.

The chain joins TRBV2 to TRBJ2-7, with TRBD1 matching over 9 bases. The V gene end was trimmed by 5 bases and the J gene end by 6 bases; junction bases not matched to a gene: 11. Looked up from germline, CDR1 is SNHLY and CDR2 is FYNNEI. The CDR3 is made up of 15 amino acids. DNA of the CDR3: TGTGCCAGCAGTCCTAACAACAGGGGACAGGGCGAGCAGTACTTC. It is translated as CASSPNNRGQGEQYF.

The chain uses TRBV5-1 and TRBJ2-7; D gene unclear. V lost 0 bases and J 0 bases, leaving 16 bases between the germline ends. This CDR3 region has 17 residues. The V gene's germline CDR1 is SGHRS and CDR2 YFSETQ. The CDR3 loop is CASSLARQRDRSYEQYF. Here the CDR3 DNA reads TGCGCCAGCAGCTTGGCACGGCAACGAGACCGCTCCTACGAGCAGTACTTC.

This chain joins TRBV11-2 and TRBJ2-7; TRBD2 might be the D (7 bases). Per the germline V gene, CDR1 is SGHAT and CDR2 is FQNNGV. V was cut by 6 bases and J by 3 bases, with 15 bases left in between. The CDR3 loop spans 14 amino acids. The CDR3 spells CASSPRGGHYEQYF. The CDR3, as DNA: TGTGCCAGCAGTCCTAGGGGGGGTCACTACGAGCAGTACTTC.

In its sample, this clone was seen once. V usage is TRBV6-6 and J usage is TRBJ1-5; D remains ambiguous. The CDR3 totals 12 residues. V was cut by 4 bases and J by 6 bases, with 7 bases left in between. Germline assignment: CDR1 MNHNY and CDR2 SVGAGI (reference sequence). The CDR3 sequence is CASSLGSQPQHF. DNA of the CDR3: TGTGCCAGCAGTTTAGGCAGTCAGCCCCAGCATTTT.

The chain couples TRBV21-1 to TRBJ2-7; the table's TRBD1 call for D was not verified on the DNA. TRBV21-1 is shown as a pseudogene. The CDR3 runs 15 residues. The CDR3 sequence is CASSRAGTGSTRQYF. The CDR3 DNA is TGTGCCAGCAGCAGGGCCGGGACAGGGTCGACAAGGCAGTACTTC.

The chain uses TRBV19 and TRBJ2-7; D remains unclear. Germline loops: CDR1 LNHDA, CDR2 SQIVND (reference sequence). Trimming stripped 0 bases from V and 6 bases from J, with 12 bases between. The CDR3 runs to 14 residues. This chain's CDR3 is CASSIDSRVREQYF. The CDR3 DNA reads as TGTGCCAGTAGTATAGACAGTCGGGTCCGCGAGCAGTACTTC.

The chain carries TRBV5-4 and TRBJ2-3, with D uncertain. Trimming stripped 4 bases from V and 0 bases from J, with 21 bases between. This CDR3 spans 18 amino acids. In germline, CDR1 is SGHNT, CDR2 YYREEE (reference sequence). CDR3 nucleotides: TGTGCCAGCAGCCCCCGCTCGGGTCAGACACTTAGCACAGATACGCAGTATTTT. Translating gives CASSPRSGQTLSTDTQYF.

A remark on this clone: Other DNA sequences of this sample code for an identical CDR3. The V gene is TRBV7-2, the J gene TRBJ2-2; D might be TRBD1 (6 bases). The length of the CDR3 is 15 residues. Germline CDR1 is SGHTA and CDR2 is FQGNSA. V lost 1 base and J 6 bases, leaving 12 bases between the germline ends. The CDR3 loop is CASSLVFRGAGELFF. CDR3 in DNA: TGTGCCAGCAGCTTAGTGTTCAGGGGCGCCGGGGAGCTGTTTTTT.